These 4 T cell receptor beta chains originate from one sample sequenced in a study of blood T cells in healthy people across ages. Combining a sample-barcoded 5' primer with a J-beta primer mix, a second PCR ran for about 7 to 11 cycles. TCRdb processed the 5' RACE reads anew with MiXCR; each CDR3 protein has one entry. The sample records 550,000 to 750,000 distinct CDR3 sequences, under 25% being singletons. Specimen: blood. The receptors stem from a man aged 65 to 79 in good health.

This rearrangement joins TRBV9 to TRBJ2-1; 10 positions match TRBD2. The V gene's germline CDR1 is SGDLS and CDR2 YYNGEE. The ends lost 4 bases at V and 3 bases at J; junction bases unmatched: 7. This CDR3 comprises 16 residues. The CDR3 protein is CASSPRAGGDYNEQFF. The CDR3 DNA sequence: TGTGCCAGCAGCCCGAGAGCGGGGGGGGACTACAATGAGCAGTTCTTC.

This clonotype was detected only a few times. The chain uses TRBV6-6 and TRBJ1-6; D ambiguous. CDR1 is MNHNY and CDR2 is SVGAGI in the germline V gene (reference sequence). Trimming left V 9 bases short and J 5 bases short, with 11 bases between. This CDR3 is 13 amino acids long. CDR3: CASIRGNNSPLHF. The CDR3 DNA sequence: TGTGCCAGTATTAGAGGCAATAATTCACCCCTCCACTTT.

In its sample, this clonotype was seen once. This chain uses TRBV7-9 with TRBJ2-2; D is unclear. The germline V and J ends were trimmed by 1 base and 7 bases, with 4 bases remaining between them. Germline CDR1 SEHNR, CDR2 FQNEAQ (reference sequence). CDR3 length: 12 residues. DNA of the CDR3: TGTGCCAGCAGCTTAGAGTTCGGGGAGCTGTTTTTT. It encodes CASSLEFGELFF.

The rearrangement links TRBV27 to TRBJ2-7, with D maybe TRBD2 (6 bases). Per the germline V gene, CDR1 is MNHEY and CDR2 is SMNVEV (reference sequence). This CDR3 region has 17 residues. Trimming removed 0 bases from V and 1 base from J, with 16 bases in between. The CDR3 region has the DNA TGTGCCAGCAGTTTATCGACTTCTAGCGCCCTTTCCTACGAGCAGTACTTC. Translating gives CASSLSTSSALSYEQYF.